This T cell receptor (beta chain) was recovered during a study of brain T cells in children with intractable seizures. Overall study findings and caveats: Pre-surgery blood may have been undersampled, hiding some clones.

Remarks on this clone: Its antigen is as yet unknown.

Time point specified: blood from clinic visit 5 months post-surgery; TSC patient then seizure free. Surgery cases with the highest brain T cell transcript signatures were chosen for sequencing. The table came from immunoSEQ multiplex PCR; TCRdb's copy has only in-frame clones and leaves some out. This sample has 300,000 to 400,000 clones; over 85% occur once, and the top ten carry 5.5% to 6%. Germline-derived CDR1 and CDR2 are MNHEY and SVGAGI. Trimming pared 2 bases from V and 5 bases from J, leaving 12 bases between. The CDR3 is 14 amino acids. The chain has TRBV6-5 and TRBJ2-5; D may be TRBD2 (5 bases). The source was peripheral blood, collected 4 to 5 months after surgery. This TCR came from a boy younger than two with tuberous sclerosis and intractable seizures. Here the CDR3 DNA reads TGTGCCAGCAGTTACCGTGTGGAGGACGAGACCCAGTACTTC. It specifies CASSYRVEDETQYF.